A selection of T cell receptor beta chains follows, all from one sample in a study of early T cells in non-severe SARS-CoV-2 infection. TCRdb re-derived calls from the 5' RACE reads in MiXCR, one entry per CDR3 protein. The table has about 88,000 distinct CDR3 sequences, 15% seen once. What was sequenced was whole blood. These receptors all stem from an adult who was a healthcare worker with PCR-confirmed SARS-CoV-2 infection or an uninfected control (not recorded which). The CDR3 runs from the conserved cysteine through the conserved F or W. The order of the fields is D gene, V gene, clone size, J gene, CDR3 protein, CDR3 DNA. A D gene is named only where the DNA matches it firmly. Part of the rows lack a size; the others show once, few, many or a class for expanded clones.

>-|TRBV4-3|-|TRBJ2-5
CASSQRPRVPQETQYF
TGCGCCAGCAGCCAACGTCCGCGGGTACCGCAAGAGACCCAGTACTTC
>-|TRBV20-1|few|TRBJ2-2
CSASGSALTGELFF
TGCAGTGCTAGTGGGTCGGCTTTGACCGGGGAGCTGTTTTTT
>TRBD2|TRBV20-1|few|TRBJ2-7
CSARGRAVDEQYF
TGCAGTGCTCGAGGGAGGGCCGTAGACGAGCAGTACTTC
>-|TRBV28|few|TRBJ2-7
CASRSGYEQYF
TGTGCCAGCAGGTCAGGGTACGAGCAGTACTTC
>-|TRBV11-1|-|TRBJ2-1
CASSSTMGGQFF
TGTGCCAGCAGCTCTACTATGGGAGGTCAGTTCTTC
>-|TRBV28|few|TRBJ2-7
CASVTSAQPYEQYF
TGTGCCAGCGTGACGTCGGCCCAGCCCTACGAGCAGTACTTC
>-|TRBV29-1|few|TRBJ2-4
CSVGLLNIQYF
TGCAGCGTTGGACTCCTTAACATTCAGTACTTC
>TRBD1|TRBV4-1|-|TRBJ1-6
CASSRATGGSGNSPLHF
TGCGCCAGCAGCCGCGCCACAGGGGGCTCGGGCAATTCACCCCTCCACTTT
>TRBD2|TRBV12-3/TRBV12-4|few|TRBJ2-7
CASSPDLAGGGHEQYF
TGTGCCAGCAGCCCCGACCTAGCGGGAGGTGGACACGAGCAGTACTTC
>TRBD2|TRBV5-6|-|TRBJ2-4
CASSHTVREGDIQYF
TGTGCCAGCAGCCACACTGTGCGGGAGGGGGACATTCAGTACTTC
>TRBD2|TRBV25-1|many|TRBJ2-3
CASSEYRLAGADTQYF
TGTGCCAGCAGTGAATACCGGCTAGCGGGAGCTGATACGCAGTATTTT
>-|TRBV6-2/TRBV6-3|-|TRBJ2-1
CASTKRVADNEQFF
TGTGCCAGCACTAAGAGGGTCGCTGACAATGAGCAGTTCTTC
>-|TRBV28|many|TRBJ1-1
CASSFEQTNTEAFF
TGTGCCAGCAGTTTCGAACAGACGAACACTGAAGCTTTCTTT
>-|TRBV5-6|-|TRBJ1-1
CASSLRGRRTEAFF
TGTGCCAGCAGCTTGAGGGGTCGTCGCACTGAAGCTTTCTTT
>-|TRBV25-1|-|TRBJ1-6
CASSELVNSPLHF
TGTGCCAGCAGTGAATTAGTCAATTCACCCCTCCACTTT
>-|TRBV24-1|few|TRBJ2-1
CATSVSFNEQFF
TGTGCCACCAGTGTCAGTTTCAATGAGCAGTTCTTC
>-|TRBV28|few|TRBJ1-2
CASSSGTAQNGYTF
TGTGCCAGCAGCTCGGGAACGGCCCAAAATGGCTACACCTTC
>-|TRBV27|few|TRBJ2-5
CASSLIGRETQYF
TGTGCCAGCAGTTTAATTGGAAGGGAGACCCAGTACTTC
>-|TRBV28|-|TRBJ2-7
CASTGSHEQYF
TGTGCCAGCACCGGGTCCCACGAGCAGTACTTC
>TRBD1|TRBV3-1|many|TRBJ1-5
CASSQRDRTVCHQPQHF
TGTGCCAGCAGCCAACGGGACAGAACCGTCTGTCACCAGCCCCAGCATTTT
>TRBD1|TRBV10-1|few|TRBJ1-4
CASPPGQVNEKLFF
TGCGCCAGCCCTCCCGGACAGGTTAATGAAAAACTGTTTTTT
>-|TRBV28|many|TRBJ1-1
CASSSPGPNTEAFF
TGTGCCAGCAGTTCCCCAGGCCCCAACACTGAAGCTTTCTTT
>TRBD1|TRBV11-2|many|TRBJ2-3
CASSPSGDSLMHF
TGTGCCAGCAGCCCCTCCGGGGACAGCCTCATGCATTTT
>-|TRBV7-2|-|TRBJ2-5
CASSLPIESRGASQETQYF
TGTGCCAGCAGCTTGCCCATAGAGTCACGCGGGGCTAGTCAAGAGACCCAGTACTTC
>TRBD2|TRBV2|-|TRBJ2-1
CASSARLAGVQGYNEQFF
TGTGCCAGCAGTGCAAGACTAGCGGGAGTTCAGGGATACAATGAGCAGTTCTTC
>-|TRBV20-1|few|TRBJ1-5
CSATTGSGPYQPQHF
TGCAGTGCGACCACCGGCTCGGGCCCGTATCAGCCCCAGCATTTT
>TRBD2|TRBV7-6|few|TRBJ2-1
CASSRFGGSDNEQFF
TGTGCCAGCAGCCGGTTTGGCGGGAGCGACAATGAGCAGTTCTTC
>-|TRBV12-3/TRBV12-4|few|TRBJ2-1
CASSFGRHNEQFF
TGTGCCAGCAGTTTTGGGCGCCACAATGAGCAGTTCTTC
>-|TRBV6-2/TRBV6-3|-|TRBJ1-2
CASSPVANYGYTF
TGTGCCAGCAGTCCAGTAGCTAACTATGGCTACACCTTC
>-|TRBV20-1|few|TRBJ2-3
CSATPRADTDTQYF
TGCAGTGCTACTCCGAGGGCGGACACAGATACGCAGTATTTT